A selection of T cell receptor beta chains follows, all from one sample in a study of Tregs in tolerant kidney transplant recipients. Only in-frame clones appear in the TCRdb table, and some are missing; sequencing was by immunoSEQ multiplex PCR. The table lists 95,000 to 120,000 clones, around 91% of them singletons. This specimen was CD4+ T cells from blood, taken before the transplant. These receptors came from a human donor who received a combined kidney and bone marrow transplant. Both conserved end residues are part of each CDR3. A D gene is named only where the DNA matches it firmly. The size of a clone is reported for some rows only, either as once, few or many, or as a class for expanded clones.

CDR3nt,CDR3aa,v_gene,j_gene,len,abundance,d_gene
TGTGCCAGCAGCTTCCGGGTCGCACATGAAAAACTGTTTTTT,CASSFRVAHEKLFF,TRBV6-6,TRBJ1-4,14,NA,NA
TGTGCCAGTAGTACCCTGACAGGGAGCAATGAGCAGTTCTTC,CASSTLTGSNEQFF,TRBV19,TRBJ2-1,14,once,TRBD1
TGTGCCAGTAGTACAGGGACAGGCCCGCAGTATTTT,CASSTGTGPQYF,TRBV19,TRBJ2-3,12,once,TRBD1
TGTGCCAGCAGCTTAGTTGGGGGGGACTACAATGAGCAGTTCTTC,CASSLVGGDYNEQFF,TRBV11-3,TRBJ2-1,15,NA,TRBD2
TGTGCCAGCAGGCTGGGTTCCGGCGAGGGTGAAAAACTGTTTTTT,CASRLGSGEGEKLFF,TRBV5-8,TRBJ1-4,15,NA,NA
TGCGCCAGCAGCTTGATGTCTTCCCTCTACAATGAGCAGTTCTTC,CASSLMSSLYNEQFF,TRBV5-1,TRBJ2-1,15,NA,NA
TGTGCCAGCAGCTTAGCGGCGGGGGACGGGAATCAGCCCCAGCATTTT,CASSLAAGDGNQPQHF,TRBV7-9,TRBJ1-5,16,NA,NA
TGTGCCAGCAGCCTGACCGGGTCCGGGAATGAGCAGTTCTTC,CASSLTGSGNEQFF,TRBV7-9,TRBJ2-1,14,NA,NA
TGCGCCAGCAGTGAGGACAGGGGGAATGGCTACACCTTC,CASSEDRGNGYTF,TRBV10-2,TRBJ1-2,13,NA,TRBD1
TGTGCCAGTAGTTCCCGCCGGGACACAACCTACAATGAGCAGTTCTTC,CASSSRRDTTYNEQFF,TRBV19,TRBJ2-1,16,NA,NA
TGTGCCAGCAGCCCTTTAGGACTTGGGGCTGAAGCTTTCTTT,CASSPLGLGAEAFF,TRBV14,TRBJ1-1,14,NA,NA
TGTGCCAGCAGCCATGGTCTGGTCAGGAATGAGCAGTTCTTC,CASSHGLVRNEQFF,TRBV5-8,TRBJ2-1,14,NA,NA
TGTGCCAGCAGCTTCGGACAGATGGATCAGCCCCAGCATTTT,CASSFGQMDQPQHF,TRBV7-2,TRBJ1-5,14,NA,NA
TGTGCCTGGAGCCCCAACTCCTACGAGCAGTACTTC,CAWSPNSYEQYF,TRBV30,TRBJ2-7,12,NA,NA
TGTGCCAGCAGCCCGGAGCCCACAGGGTTTGCAGGAAACACCATATATTTT,CASSPEPTGFAGNTIYF,TRBV5-6,TRBJ1-3,17,NA,NA
TGTGCCAGCAGCAACCTGGGGGGGGATACGCAGTATTTT,CASSNLGGDTQYF,TRBV11-2,TRBJ2-3,13,NA,TRBD2
TGTGCCAGCAACCGGGGGGGTACCACTGAAGCTTTCTTT,CASNRGGTTEAFF,TRBV9,TRBJ1-1,13,NA,NA
TGTGCCAGCAGTCGATGGTCTAGCGGGAGGGAACAAGAGACCCAGTACTTC,CASSRWSSGREQETQYF,TRBV25-1,TRBJ2-5,17,NA,TRBD2
TGTGCCAGCAATTCAGGGGGAGAAAAACTGTTTTTT,CASNSGGEKLFF,TRBV28,TRBJ1-4,12,NA,TRBD1
TGTGCCATTCGGCCTTCCCGGGACACCCAGTACGAGCAGTACTTC,CAIRPSRDTQYEQYF,TRBV6-5,TRBJ2-7,15,few,NA
TGTGCCAGCAGCTCCGGGACTAGCGGGAGGAGGCACTACGAGCAGTACTTC,CASSSGTSGRRHYEQYF,TRBV5-4,TRBJ2-7,17,NA,TRBD2
TGCACCAGCAGCCCGGGCCGGGGGGGAACCTACAATGAGCAGTTCTTC,CTSSPGRGGTYNEQFF,TRBV1,TRBJ2-1,16,NA,NA
TGCGCCAGCAGGGAGCCTAGCACAGATACGCAGTATTTT,CASREPSTDTQYF,TRBV5-1,TRBJ2-3,13,NA,NA
TGTGCCACGGGGTCCCGGAACACCGGGGAGCTGTTTTTT,CATGSRNTGELFF,TRBV9,TRBJ2-2,13,NA,NA
TGTGCCAGTAGTAACCCGGGGGGCACGGGCTACACCTTC,CASSNPGGTGYTF,TRBV19,TRBJ1-2,13,NA,NA
TGCGCCAGCTCGGGACTAGCGGGGTCCTACGAGCAGTACTTC,CASSGLAGSYEQYF,TRBV10-1,TRBJ2-7,14,NA,TRBD2
TGTGCCAGCAGCCAAGTCGGCGAGGGGGCGAGTGGCTATGGCTACACCTTC,CASSQVGEGASGYGYTF,TRBV4-2,TRBJ1-2,17,NA,TRBD1
TGTGCCAGCAGTTTATGGACAGCGGGTAATGAAAAACTGTTTTTT,CASSLWTAGNEKLFF,TRBV28,TRBJ1-4,15,NA,NA
TGTGCCAGCAGCGGACAGGGTGGAATGCCCACCATATATTTT,CASSGQGGMPTIYF,TRBV2,TRBJ1-3,14,NA,TRBD1
TGTGCCAGCAGCTTAAAGCGGGGGGGCCAAGAGACCCAGTACTTC,CASSLKRGGQETQYF,TRBV7-2,TRBJ2-5,15,NA,TRBD2
TGTGCCAGCAGCTTCACTGCGGGAGTCACCGGGGAGCTGTTTTTT,CASSFTAGVTGELFF,TRBV7-2,TRBJ2-2,15,NA,TRBD2
TGCGCCAGCAGCCCACTGGAGGGAGGAAAACTGTTTTTT,CASSPLEGGKLFF,TRBV5-1,TRBJ1-4,13,NA,NA
TGTGCCACCAGCAGAGAGGGCGCCAACACTGAAGCTTTCTTT,CATSREGANTEAFF,TRBV15,TRBJ1-1,14,NA,NA
TGTGCCACCAGCAGAGGCCCCCGGGACACCATATATTTT,CATSRGPRDTIYF,TRBV15,TRBJ1-3,13,once,NA
TGTGCCAGCAATACGGGACTAGCGGGATACTACAATGAGCAGTTCTTC,CASNTGLAGYYNEQFF,TRBV21-1,TRBJ2-1,16,NA,NA
TGTGCCAGCAGCGGGACAGGGGGAGAGACCCAGTACTTC,CASSGTGGETQYF,TRBV7-2,TRBJ2-5,13,NA,TRBD1
TGCGCCAGCAGTGAGGAGGGGGGGAGGGATACGCAGTATTTT,CASSEEGGRDTQYF,TRBV10-1,TRBJ2-3,14,NA,NA
TGTGCCAGCTCACCACCTGGCAGTCGCTCTGGAAACACCATATATTTT,CASSPPGSRSGNTIYF,TRBV18,TRBJ1-3,16,NA,NA
TGTGCCAGCAGCTTAGACAGAGCCTACGAGCAGTACTTC,CASSLDRAYEQYF,TRBV7-8,TRBJ2-7,13,NA,NA
TGTGCCAGCCATGGGGGCGGGCCGCTGGGGGATGAGCAGTTCTTC,CASHGGGPLGDEQFF,TRBV2,TRBJ2-1,15,NA,NA
TGTGCCAGCCGGGACAGGGCGGGCAATGAGCAGTTCTTC,CASRDRAGNEQFF,TRBV19,TRBJ2-1,13,NA,TRBD1
TGTGCCAGCAGTTTAGGGACTAGCGGGGTCTACGAGCAGTACTTC,CASSLGTSGVYEQYF,TRBV28,TRBJ2-7,15,NA,TRBD2
TGTGCCAGCACCTCTAGGTCCACGACTAGCTTCCACGAGCAGTACTTC,CASTSRSTTSFHEQYF,TRBV7-2,TRBJ2-7,16,NA,TRBD2
TGTGCCAGCAGCTTATCCGGGGGGGCCGGCAATGAGCAGTTCTTC,CASSLSGGAGNEQFF,TRBV5-5,TRBJ2-1,15,NA,TRBD2
TGTGCCAGCACCTCACAGGGGGCCCCCGACTATGGCTACACCTTC,CASTSQGAPDYGYTF,TRBV6-5,TRBJ1-2,15,once,TRBD1